This T cell receptor beta chain emerged from a study of blood T cell repertoires in COVID-19. Study as a whole: Some COVID-19 samples were acute and others convalescent; all came from the United States, Italy and Spain. The analysed material was cDNA or gDNA that came from T cells, B-cell-depleted T cells, or PBMCs.

Study processing details: Estimated nucleated cell counts came from reference gene primer amplification. The assay was immunoSEQ multiplex PCR, and TCRdb's table has in-frame clones only and misses some. Clonal size and the V and J genes are those of that table, whereas D and trimming came from the DNA. Seen here are 200,000 to 250,000 clones, 65% to 90% observed once, and the top ten hold about 4.5%. CDR3 length: 14 amino acids. Between the trimmed V and J ends, which lost 6 bases and 2 bases, there was a span of 10 bases. Germline lookup yields CDR1 SGHNT and CDR2 YENEEA. This clonotype was sampled from a man aged 45-65 years with acute or convalescent COVID-19. What was sequenced was peripheral blood. The V gene is TRBV11-3, the J gene TRBJ2-2; a weak D match, TRBD1 (6 bases). The CDR3 sequence: CASRPGTNTGELFF. CDR3 DNA sequence: TGTGCCAGCAGGCCCGGGACAAACACCGGGGAGCTGTTTTTT.